Listed below are T cell receptor beta chains from one sample, sequenced in a study of CD8+CD57+ T cells in acquired aplastic anemia. MiXCR, run by TCRdb on the reads, gives a single entry per CDR3 protein. The sample shows 150,000 to 200,000 distinct CDR3 sequences, about 60% of them seen only once. Sequenced: sorted CD4+, CD8+, or CD8+CD57+ T cells (not recorded which) from PBMCs. These receptors were collected from a human donor in good health. Each CDR3 is given with its conserved first and last residue. D genes are given only for firm matches. Part of the rows lack a size; the others show once, few, many or a class for expanded clones.

>TRBJ2-6|.|.|TRBV2
TGTGCCAGCAGTAGCGATAGGGCCAACGTCCTGACTTTC
CASSSDRANVLTF
>TRBJ2-5|many|.|TRBV3-1
TGTGCCAGCAGCCAAGATGTTTCGCCACGACAGACCCAGTACTTC
CASSQDVSPRQTQYF
>TRBJ1-2|once|.|TRBV6-6
TGTGCCAGCAGTCGTACCCAGGGATATGATGGCTACACCTTC
CASSRTQGYDGYTF
>TRBJ2-1|once|.|TRBV6-1
TGTGCCAGCAGTGGGAGGACTTCCTACAATGAGCAGTTCTTC
CASSGRTSYNEQFF
>TRBJ1-4|many|.|TRBV4-2
TGTGCCAGCAGCCAAGATGGGTCAGGGGCCGTTGAAAAACTGTTTTTT
CASSQDGSGAVEKLFF
>TRBJ1-6|.|TRBD1|TRBV20-1
TGCAGTGCTATCACTAGGGACAGGGGCTTATGGTCACCCCTCCACTTT
CSAITRDRGLWSPLHF
>TRBJ2-7|.|TRBD2|TRBV9
TGTGCCAGCAGCGTAGGACTAGCGGGAGAGGACGAGCAGTACTTC
CASSVGLAGEDEQYF
>TRBJ1-2|.|.|TRBV20-1
TGCAGTGCCAAAGTCCAGGGGACCTATGGCTACACCTTC
CSAKVQGTYGYTF
>TRBJ1-1|.|TRBD1|TRBV19
TGTGCCAGTAGGAACCCCGGGACAGGGACCACTGAAGCTTTCTTT
CASRNPGTGTTEAFF
>TRBJ1-2|.|TRBD1|TRBV10-3
TGTGCCATCAGTGAGTCAGTTGGACAGGGGGCTGGTGGCTACACCTTC
CAISESVGQGAGGYTF
>TRBJ1-6|many|.|TRBV6-2/TRBV6-3
TGTGCCAGCAGTTACACGGGGGGCGGATCACCCCTCCACTTT
CASSYTGGGSPLHF
>TRBJ1-1|.|.|TRBV7-6
TGTGCCAGCAGGCGAAGTCTCACTGAAGCTTTCTTT
CASRRSLTEAFF
>TRBJ2-3|.|.|TRBV7-3
TGTGCCAGCAGCTTTATGGCAGATACGCAGTATTTT
CASSFMADTQYF
>TRBJ2-2|once|.|TRBV10-3
TGTGCCATCACGAAGGCGGGGCAGACCGGGGAGCTGTTTTTT
CAITKAGQTGELFF
>TRBJ2-7|.|.|TRBV19
TGTGCCAGTAGTATCACCTACAGGGAAGGATTGGGGGAGCAGTACTTC
CASSITYREGLGEQYF
>TRBJ2-1|.|TRBD2|TRBV20-1
TGCAGTGTTCTACTAGCGGTGCCCTACAATGAGCAGTTCTTC
CSVLLAVPYNEQFF
>TRBJ2-3|many|.|TRBV12-3/TRBV12-4
TGTGCCAGCAGTGCCGACTTCCAGCGGCAGTATTTT
CASSADFQRQYF
>TRBJ1-6|many|TRBD1|TRBV4-1
TGCGCCAGCAGCCCGATTGACAGGGCGGCTAATTCACCCCTCCACTTT
CASSPIDRAANSPLHF
>TRBJ2-5|few|TRBD2|TRBV20-1
TGCAGTGCTAGTGGGACTAGCGGGGCTCAAGAGACCCAGTACTTC
CSASGTSGAQETQYF
>TRBJ2-5|.|TRBD2|TRBV20-1
TGCAGTGCCACCCTCTTAGCGGGGTTGACGGGGACCCAGTACTTC
CSATLLAGLTGTQYF
>TRBJ2-7|once|TRBD1|TRBV7-8
TGTGCCAGCAGCTTGGTGTCGGGACAGGGGACCTACGAGCAGTACTTC
CASSLVSGQGTYEQYF
>TRBJ1-1|.|.|TRBV9
TGTGCCAGCAGCGTAGATGAGCGTACTGAAGCTTTCTTT
CASSVDERTEAFF
>TRBJ1-2|.|TRBD1|TRBV20-1
TGCAGTGCTAGGGGACAGGGTAGCTATGGCTACACCTTC
CSARGQGSYGYTF
>TRBJ2-7|once|TRBD2|TRBV7-9
TGTGCCAGCAGCTCCCGATACCTAGCGGACCCCTCCTACGAGCAGTACTTC
CASSSRYLADPSYEQYF
>TRBJ2-7|many|.|TRBV18
TGTGCCAGCTCACCCGATTGGGACGAGCAGTACTTC
CASSPDWDEQYF
>TRBJ2-7|.|.|TRBV20-1
TGCAGCGCTAGAGATCCCGCAGCCAGCTACGAGCAGTACTTC
CSARDPAASYEQYF
>TRBJ2-7|many|TRBD2|TRBV7-2
TGTGCCAGCAGCTTCGACCACCCTAGCGGGAGACCCCTCGAGCAGTACTTC
CASSFDHPSGRPLEQYF
>TRBJ2-5|.|TRBD2|TRBV27
TGTGCCAGCAGTGAATTGACTAGCGGGAGGGAAGAGACCCAGTACTTC
CASSELTSGREETQYF